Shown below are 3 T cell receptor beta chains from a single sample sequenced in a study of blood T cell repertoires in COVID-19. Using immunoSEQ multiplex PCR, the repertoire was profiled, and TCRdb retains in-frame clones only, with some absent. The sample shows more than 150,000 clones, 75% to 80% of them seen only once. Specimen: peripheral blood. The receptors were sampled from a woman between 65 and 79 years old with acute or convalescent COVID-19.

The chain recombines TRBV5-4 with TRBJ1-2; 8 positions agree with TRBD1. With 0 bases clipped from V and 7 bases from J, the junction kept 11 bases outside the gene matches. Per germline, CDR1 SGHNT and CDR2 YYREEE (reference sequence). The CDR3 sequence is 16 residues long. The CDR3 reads CASSLEGSRGRLGYTF. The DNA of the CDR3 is TGTGCCAGCAGCTTGGAAGGGAGCAGGGGGCGTCTTGGCTACACCTTC.

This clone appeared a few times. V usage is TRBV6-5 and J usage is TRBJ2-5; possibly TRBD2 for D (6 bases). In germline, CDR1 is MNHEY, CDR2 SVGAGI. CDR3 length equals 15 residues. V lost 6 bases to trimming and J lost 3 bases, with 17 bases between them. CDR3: CASSGQKSGEETQYF. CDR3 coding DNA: TGTGCCAGCAGCGGCCAAAAGTCGGGGGAAGAGACCCAGTACTTC.

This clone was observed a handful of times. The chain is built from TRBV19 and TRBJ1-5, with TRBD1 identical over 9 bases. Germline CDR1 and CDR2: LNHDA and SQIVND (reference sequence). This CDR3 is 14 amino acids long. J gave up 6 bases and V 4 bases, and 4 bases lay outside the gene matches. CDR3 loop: CASSTQGAGQPQHF. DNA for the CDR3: TGTGCCAGTAGTACACAGGGGGCTGGTCAGCCCCAGCATTTT.